These 8 T cell receptor beta chains were sequenced from one sample in a study of T cell repertoires in cytomegalovirus infection. These receptors are not linked to any known antigen. MiXCR, applied by TCRdb to the reads, yields one record per CDR3 protein. This table holds 100,000 to 150,000 distinct CDR3 sequences, 20% to 30% found once. Sequenced sample: PBMCs, sequenced either directly or after in vitro stimulation (not recorded which). The receptors here all came from a human donor in good health (CMV status not recorded). Some clones in this sample may be carry-over from other donors' samples.

Details on this clonotype: The germline gene is not matched at one end of the junction; a read error may be the cause. The rearrangement uses TRBV7-2 and TRBJ2-1; D not resolved. This CDR3 region has 11 residues. Germline-derived CDR1 and CDR2 are SGHTA and FQGNSA. The CDR3 protein is CASSPEDERFF. CDR3 DNA sequence: TGTGCCAGCAGCCCAGAGGATGAGCGGTTCTTC.

This clonotype was found a few times. The rearrangement links TRBV11-2 to TRBJ2-1; possibly TRBD2 for D (5 bases). The length of the CDR3 is 15 residues. V lost 5 bases and J lost 0, with 11 bases in between. Germline V lookup: CDR1 SGHAT, CDR2 FQNNGV. CDR3 sequence (DNA): TGTGCCAGCAGCCCGAGGGTAAGCTCCTACAATGAGCAGTTCTTC. Translation gives CASSPRVSSYNEQFF.

There are a few counts of this clonotype. The chain uses TRBV7-3 and TRBJ2-1; the match to TRBD2 covers 8 bases. Germline CDR1 is SGHTA and CDR2 is FQGTGA. The length of the CDR3 is 15 residues. Trimming at V came to 2 bases and at J to 4 bases, leaving 4 bases not matched to a gene. CDR3: CASSLFSGIYNEQFF. In nucleotides, the CDR3 is TGTGCCAGCAGCTTATTTAGCGGGATATACAATGAGCAGTTCTTC. Supplemented by reference TRBV7-3 and TRBJ2-1, the full variable domain reads GAGVSQTPSNKVTEKGKYVELRCDPISGHTALYWYRQSLGQGPEFLIYFQGTGAADDSGLPNDRFFAVRPEGSVSTLKIQRTERGDSAVYLCASSLFSGIYNEQFFGPGTRLTVL.

The chain joins TRBV29-1 to TRBJ2-1; perhaps TRBD1 as D (5 bases). The CDR3 spans 15 residues. V was cut by 7 bases and J by 0 bases, with 16 bases left in between. CDR1 SQVTM and CDR2 ANQGSEA come from the germline V gene. The CDR3 here is CSALGHSVSYNEQFF. The DNA for the CDR3 is TGCAGCGCCCTAGGACACTCTGTCTCCTACAATGAGCAGTTCTTC.

The genes are TRBV28 and TRBJ1-2, with 11 bases lining up with TRBD1. CDR1 is MDHEN and CDR2 is SYDVKM in the germline V gene. The CDR3 sequence is 14 residues long. With V trimmed by 4 bases and J by 6 bases, 4 bases remained unmatched. DNA for the CDR3: TGTGCCAGCAGTTCTGGACAGGGGGCTCATGGCTACACCTTC. This sequence encodes CASSSGQGAHGYTF.

V gene TRBV7-2 combines with J gene TRBJ2-7; 7 nucleotides match TRBD1. Germline V lookup: CDR1 SGHTA, CDR2 FQGNSA. This CDR3 region has 15 residues. The junction had 3 bases not matched to a gene; V was cut back by 1 base and J by 0 bases. This CDR3 reads CASSLGGTVSYEQYF. The DNA of the CDR3 is TGTGCCAGCAGCTTAGGAGGGACAGTCTCCTACGAGCAGTACTTC.

This clonotype was seen ten or more times. The J gene is TRBJ1-2, the V gene TRBV11-2; tentatively, D is TRBD1 (5 bases). The CDR3 is 14 residues long. Germline CDR1 and CDR2: SGHAT and FQNNGV. V lost 0 bases and J lost 8, with 13 bases in between. The CDR3 region is CASSLELWGKGYTF. CDR3 coding DNA: TGTGCCAGCAGCTTAGAGCTATGGGGGAAAGGCTACACCTTC.

The rearrangement links TRBV6-6 to TRBJ2-2; 14 bases are shared with TRBD2. The length of the CDR3 is 17 residues. The V gene end was trimmed by 4 bases and the J gene end by 7 bases; junction bases not matched to a gene: 8. Germline loops: CDR1 MNHNY, CDR2 SVGAGI (reference sequence). CDR3 amino acids: CASSSVGLAGGHGELFF. The CDR3 DNA reads as TGTGCCAGCAGTTCCGTTGGACTAGCGGGAGGACACGGGGAGCTGTTTTTT.